Listed below are T cell receptor beta chains from one sample, sequenced in a study of early T cells in non-severe SARS-CoV-2 infection. One entry per CDR3 protein results from TCRdb running MiXCR on the 5' RACE reads. The sample lists about 98,000 distinct CDR3 sequences, approximately 10% occurring once. Sequencing was done on a sample of whole blood. These receptors were obtained from an adult who was a healthcare worker with PCR-confirmed SARS-CoV-2 infection or an uninfected control (not recorded which). Each CDR3 is given with its conserved first and last residue. A D gene is named only where the DNA matches it firmly. Clone size is not always given. Where it is, it says once, few, many or a class for expanded clones.

CDR3nt,CDR3aa,j_gene,abundance,v_gene,d_gene
TGTGCCAGCAGCCTCGACAGGGTAAATTCACCCCTCCACTTT,CASSLDRVNSPLHF,TRBJ1-6,few,TRBV6-5,TRBD1
TGCGCCAGCATGGTGGGCCCGGAGGCCTATGGCTACACCTTC,CASMVGPEAYGYTF,TRBJ1-2,few,TRBV5-1,-
TGCGCCAGCAGCTTGGCATCGAACTCTCTAATCTACAATGAGCAGTTCTTC,CASSLASNSLIYNEQFF,TRBJ2-1,few,TRBV5-1,-
TGCAGCGTCACTTGGAACACTGAAGCTTTCTTT,CSVTWNTEAFF,TRBJ1-1,few,TRBV29-1,-
TGTGCCAGCAGTTTCGGCGGGCAAAGCTATGGCTACACCTTC,CASSFGGQSYGYTF,TRBJ1-2,many,TRBV27,-
TGTGCCAGCAGTGAAAGGTGGAACACTGAAGCTTTCTTT,CASSERWNTEAFF,TRBJ1-1,-,TRBV2,-
TGTGCCAGCAGCTTAGATCTTGCAACTAATGAAAAACTGTTTTTT,CASSLDLATNEKLFF,TRBJ1-4,few,TRBV11-2,-
TGCGCCAGCAGCTTGGCCACGACAGGGCCCACCTACGAGCAGTACTTC,CASSLATTGPTYEQYF,TRBJ2-7,few,TRBV5-1,TRBD1
TGCAGCGTTGTCCCACAGGGTTCGGGTGGCTACACCTTC,CSVVPQGSGGYTF,TRBJ1-2,many,TRBV29-1,-
TGCGCCAGCAGCTTCTCCGACCTGAACACTGAAGCTTTCTTT,CASSFSDLNTEAFF,TRBJ1-1,many,TRBV5-1,-
TGTGCCAGCTCACCTCGGACAGCTACCTACAATGAGCAGTTCTTC,CASSPRTATYNEQFF,TRBJ2-1,-,TRBV18,-
TGCGCCAGCAGCTTGGAACGACAGGCTCATAATTCACCCCTCCACTTT,CASSLERQAHNSPLHF,TRBJ1-6,many,TRBV5-1,-
TGCAGTGCTAGTGAACCGGGACAGGGGGGGACCTATAATTCACCCCTCCACTTT,CSASEPGQGGTYNSPLHF,TRBJ1-6,many,TRBV20-1,TRBD1
TGTGCCAGCAGCCCCTGGGACTGGTACGAGCAGTACTTC,CASSPWDWYEQYF,TRBJ2-7,-,TRBV7-8,-
TGCAGTGCGGGGGGACGGACCGCCCGAGCTTTCTTT,CSAGGRTARAFF,TRBJ1-1,many,TRBV20-1,-
TGTGCCACCAGCGGCAAGGGACCGGGATATGGCTACACCTTC,CATSGKGPGYGYTF,TRBJ1-2,-,TRBV15,-
TGTGCCAGCAGCTTCGGGACAGGGCTTGGTGAAAAACTGTTTTTT,CASSFGTGLGEKLFF,TRBJ1-4,many,TRBV7-8,TRBD1
TGCAGTTCGGGAGTCAGCTCCTACAATGAGCAGTTCTTC,CSSGVSSYNEQFF,TRBJ2-1,-,TRBV29-1,-
TGTGCCAGCAGTCCAAAGCGGGCGCTGTATACAGATACGCAGTATTTT,CASSPKRALYTDTQYF,TRBJ2-3,many,TRBV2,-
TGTGCCAGCAGCCTGAGGACAGGGGCCAACTATGGCTACACCTTC,CASSLRTGANYGYTF,TRBJ1-2,many,TRBV5-5,TRBD1
TGTGCCAGCAGTGGTTGGTACAGGAACACTGAAGCTTTCTTT,CASSGWYRNTEAFF,TRBJ1-1,-,TRBV28,-
TGTGCCAGCAGTGAAAAACAAGGAACAGTACAGTACTTC,CASSEKQGTVQYF,TRBJ2-7,many,TRBV2,-